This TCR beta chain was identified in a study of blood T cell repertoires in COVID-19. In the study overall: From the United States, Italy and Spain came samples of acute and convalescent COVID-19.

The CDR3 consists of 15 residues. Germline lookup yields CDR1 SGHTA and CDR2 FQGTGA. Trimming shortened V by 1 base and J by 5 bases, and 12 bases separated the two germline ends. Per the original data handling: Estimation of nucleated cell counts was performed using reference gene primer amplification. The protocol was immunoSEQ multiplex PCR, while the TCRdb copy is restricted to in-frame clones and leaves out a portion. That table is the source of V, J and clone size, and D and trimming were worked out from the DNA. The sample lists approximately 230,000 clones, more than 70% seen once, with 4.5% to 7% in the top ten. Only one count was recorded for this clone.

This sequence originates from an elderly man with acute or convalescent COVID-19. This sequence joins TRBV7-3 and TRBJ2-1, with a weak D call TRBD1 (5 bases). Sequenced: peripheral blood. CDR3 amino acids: CASSLMGPANNEQFF. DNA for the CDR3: TGTGCCAGCAGCTTAATGGGGCCGGCCAACAATGAGCAGTTCTTC.